The 23 T cell receptor beta chains below all came from one sample that was sequenced in a study of PD-L1 blockade in urothelial cancer. Using immunoSEQ multiplex PCR, the repertoire was profiled, and TCRdb retains in-frame clones only, with some absent. The sample has about 35,000 clones, over 75% seen once. This specimen was PBMCs, taken around atezolizumab (anti-PD-L1) treatment. These receptors were collected from a man aged 65 to 85 with urothelial cancer.

This clone appeared a single time. The CDR3 DNA sequence: TGCGCCAGCAGACAGGGAAGGACGAACACTGAAGCTTTCTTT. Amino acids: CASRQGRTNTEAFF. This rearrangement joins TRBV5-1 to TRBJ1-1; D may be TRBD1 (6 bases). The V gene's germline CDR1 is SGHRS and CDR2 YFSETQ. V gave up 5 bases and J gave up 1 base, with 12 bases separating them. This CDR3 is built from 14 residues.

The chain has TRBV18 and TRBJ2-7; TRBD1 aligns across 7 bases. CDR1 is KGHSH and CDR2 is LQKENI in the germline V gene. With V trimmed by 6 bases and J by 6 bases, 5 bases remained unmatched. The CDR3 length is 12 residues. In DNA, the CDR3 is TGTGCCAGCTCCCCGAACAGGGGCGAGCAGTACTTC. Translating it yields CASSPNRGEQYF. The full variable domain, rest sourced from reference TRBV18 and TRBJ2-7, is NAGVMQNPRHLVRRRGQEARLRCSPMKGHSHVYWYRQLPEEGLKFMVYLQKENIIDESGMPKERFSAEFPKEGPSILRIQQVVRGDSAAYFCASSPNRGEQYFGPGTRLTVT.

J is TRBJ2-3 and V is TRBV27, with 7 bases fitting TRBD2. This CDR3 is 16 amino acids long. The ends lost 5 bases at V and 6 bases at J; junction bases unmatched: 14. Germline V lookup: CDR1 MNHEY, CDR2 SMNVEV (reference sequence). CDR3 sequence (DNA): TGTGCCAGCAGTCCCTCTGTCCCGGGAGGATCCGATACGCAGTATTTT. Residues: CASSPSVPGGSDTQYF.

This chain connects TRBV30 to TRBJ1-1; D unclear. Germline CDR1 is GTSNPN and CDR2 is SVGIG (reference sequence). The V and J ends lost 3 bases and 0 bases respectively, with 5 bases between them. The CDR3 is made up of 12 amino acids. The CDR3 DNA is TGTGCCTGGAGCAAAATGAACACTGAAGCTTTCTTT. This gives the protein CAWSKMNTEAFF.

The chain uses TRBV19 and TRBJ2-2, with 10 positions matching TRBD2. V trimming: 4 bases; J trimming: 4 bases; junction bases outside the gene matches: 3. CDR3 length equals 15 residues. Germline loops: CDR1 LNHDA, CDR2 SQIVND (reference sequence). The CDR3 loop is CASSRGLATTGELFF. In nucleotides, the CDR3 is TGTGCCAGTAGTAGGGGACTAGCGACCACCGGGGAGCTGTTTTTT.

In DNA, the CDR3 is TGTGCCAGCAGCTTTGGGGCAGGGGGCAACACTGAAGCTTTCTTT. Protein: CASSFGAGGNTEAFF. The gene calls are TRBV9 and TRBJ1-1, with TRBD1 identical over 8 bases. The J segment lost 2 bases and the V segment lost 4 bases, leaving 7 bases of the junction unmatched. The CDR3 has 15 amino acids. CDR1 is SGDLS and CDR2 is YYNGEE in the germline V gene.

V and J are TRBV18 and TRBJ2-7, with D perhaps matching TRBD2 (6 bases). The V gene lost 2 bases and the J gene lost 6 bases, with 11 bases spanning the gap. Germline V gene data show CDR1 as KGHSH and CDR2 as LQKENI. The CDR3 sequence is 13 residues long. CDR3 sequence reads: CASSPWRGPEQYF. For the CDR3, the DNA is TGTGCCAGCTCACCATGGCGGGGTCCCGAGCAGTACTTC.

This chain joins TRBV28 and TRBJ1-1; TRBD1 agrees at 12 bases. The V gene's germline CDR1 is MDHEN and CDR2 SYDVKM. The CDR3 length is 16 residues. With 7 bases clipped from V and 8 bases from J, the junction kept 14 bases outside the gene matches. CDR3 residues: CASIPGLGQGATEAFF. The CDR3 DNA sequence: TGTGCCAGCATCCCTGGTCTGGGACAGGGGGCTACGGAAGCTTTCTTT.

The chain employs TRBV4-3 and TRBJ1-2, with 11 positions matching TRBD1. Germline values: CDR1 LGHNA, CDR2 YSLEER. This CDR3 has 16 residues. Germline trimming cut 3 bases from V and 4 bases from J; bases unmatched to any gene: 7. The CDR3 reads CASSQIRTGGIYGYTF. CDR3 DNA: TGCGCCAGCAGCCAGATTCGGACAGGGGGCATCTATGGCTACACCTTC.

The CDR3 loop reads CASSLFEDRYYEQYF. CDR3 DNA: TGTGCCAGCAGCCTCTTTGAGGACAGGTATTACGAGCAGTACTTC. The chain recombines TRBV9 with TRBJ2-7, with 7 bases identical to TRBD1. J was trimmed by 4 bases and V by 4 bases; bases with no gene match: 11. The CDR3 runs 15 residues. Germline V gene data show CDR1 as SGDLS and CDR2 as YYNGEE.

The V gene is TRBV29-1, the J gene TRBJ2-3; 7 bases are a match to TRBD2. Germline loops: CDR1 SQVTM, CDR2 ANQGSEA. The ends lost 4 bases at V and 4 bases at J; junction bases unmatched: 8. The CDR3 is made up of 14 amino acids. In DNA form, the CDR3 reads TGCAGCGTTGTCGGGGCGGGAGAGGCAGATACGCAGTATTTT. It codes for CSVVGAGEADTQYF.

The CDR3 region has the DNA TGTGCCTGGAGTGCCGGACAGGGGGCCTCGAACACCATATATTTT. Translated, it gives CAWSAGQGASNTIYF. The chain couples TRBV30 to TRBJ1-3, with 11 positions matching TRBD1. Germline loops: CDR1 GTSNPN, CDR2 SVGIG (reference sequence). V lost 1 base, J lost 7 bases, and 6 bases stayed unmatched. This CDR3 has 15 amino acids.

This chain connects TRBV5-6 to TRBJ1-3; 8 nucleotides match TRBD1. Trimming cost V 0 bases and J 2 bases; bases outside gene matches: 1. This CDR3 spans 15 amino acids. Germline-derived CDR1 and CDR2 are SGHDT and YYEEEE. CDR3 in amino acids: CASSLGRGPGNTIYF. The CDR3, as DNA: TGTGCCAGCAGCTTGGGCAGGGGGCCTGGAAACACCATATATTTT.

J is TRBJ2-5 and V is TRBV19, with 10 bases matching TRBD1. Germline loops: CDR1 LNHDA, CDR2 SQIVND (reference sequence). Trimming at V came to 6 bases and at J to 5 bases, leaving 9 bases not matched to a gene. The CDR3 covers 15 residues. The CDR3 bases are TGTGCCAGTAGAATGACAGGGGGCGTTGGGGAGACCCAGTACTTC. The encoded protein is CASRMTGGVGETQYF.

V gene TRBV5-4 combines with J gene TRBJ2-7, with D tentatively TRBD1 (5 bases). The V end was cut by 4 bases, the J end by 2 bases, with 10 bases between. The germline gives CDR1 SGHNT, CDR2 YYREEE (reference sequence). The CDR3 runs to 13 residues. The CDR3: CASSRQGTYEQYF. CDR3 nucleotides: TGTGCCAGCAGCCGGCAGGGTACCTACGAGCAGTACTTC.

The chain links TRBV5-1 to TRBJ2-2; D perhaps matches TRBD1 (6 bases). With 5 bases removed from V and 6 bases from J, the gap between germline ends came to 17 bases. This CDR3 is built from 15 residues. Germline V gene data show CDR1 as SGHRS and CDR2 as YFSETQ. DNA of the CDR3: TGCGCCAGCAGTAAAACACAGGGTCGGGCCGGGGAGCTGTTTTTT. Translated: CASSKTQGRAGELFF.

The chain couples TRBV15 to TRBJ2-2; 7 nucleotides align to TRBD1. After removal of 3 bases from V and 6 bases from J, the junction contained 10 bases not matched to a gene. The CDR3 covers 16 residues. CDR1 is LNHNV, CDR2 YYDKDF, per germline (reference sequence). The CDR3 protein is CATSRRQGMRAGELFF. The CDR3 bases are TGTGCCACCAGCAGGAGACAGGGCATGAGGGCCGGGGAGCTGTTTTTT. The full variable domain, in which reference TRBV15 and TRBJ2-2 provide the parts outside the CDR3, is DAMVIQNPRYQVTQFGKPVTLSCSQTLNHNVMYWYQQKSSQAPKLLFHYYDKDFNNEADTPDNFQSRRPNTSFCFLDIRSPGLGDTAMYLCATSRRQGMRAGELFFGEGSRLTVL.

The chain uses TRBV6-5 and TRBJ1-2, with D perhaps TRBD1 (6 bases). Germline V gene sequence: CDR1 MNHEY, CDR2 SVGAGI. Deletions cut 5 bases from V and 6 bases from J, with 16 bases between. The CDR3 length is 14 residues. This chain's CDR3 is CASSRSRGLNGYTF. Written as DNA, the CDR3 is TGTGCCAGCAGTCGAAGCAGGGGATTGAATGGCTACACCTTC.

V gene TRBV30 combines with J gene TRBJ1-2; unclear D gene. The CDR3 runs to 14 residues. V shed 0 bases and J shed 4 bases, with 12 bases lying between them. Germline CDR1 reads GTSNPN; CDR2 reads SVGIG (reference sequence). CDR3 sequence (DNA): TGTGCCTGGAGTGTCGAGGGAGTTTCCTATGGCTACACCTTC. Amino acid sequence: CAWSVEGVSYGYTF.

The DNA for the CDR3 is TGTGCCAGCAGCCAAGGGGCCGTCCGTGGCTACACCTTC. This codes for CASSQGAVRGYTF. V gene TRBV14 combines with J gene TRBJ1-2; D call uncertain. In germline, CDR1 is SGHDN, CDR2 FVKESK. This CDR3 region has 13 residues. The V end lost 1 base, the J end lost 7 bases, and 10 bases lay between the germline ends.

The chain joins TRBV5-1 to TRBJ1-5; no firm D call. The length of the CDR3 is 15 residues. Per the germline V gene, CDR1 is SGHRS and CDR2 is YFSETQ. V was trimmed by 0 bases and J by 7 bases, leaving 14 bases between them. The DNA of the CDR3 is TGCGCCAGCAGCTTGGTCCCTGGAGGTCAGCAGCCCCAGCATTTT. It yields the protein CASSLVPGGQQPQHF.

V gene TRBV11-2 combines with J gene TRBJ2-1; D is ambiguous. Trimming cost V 1 base and J 0 bases, with 4 bases left between them. CDR1 and CDR2 from the germline V gene are SGHAT and FQNNGV. The CDR3 is 14 amino acids. CDR3 protein: CASSLVRSYNEQFF. CDR3 DNA: TGTGCCAGCAGCTTAGTGCGCTCCTACAATGAGCAGTTCTTC.

V usage is TRBV7-9 and J usage is TRBJ1-4; TRBD1 is a possible D gene (6 bases). V lost 4 bases and J 7 bases, leaving 13 bases between the germline ends. The CDR3 spans 14 residues. Germline-derived CDR1 and CDR2 are SEHNR and FQNEAQ (reference sequence). CDR3 in DNA: TGTGCCAGCAGCTCAGACAGGATGACTGAAAAACTGTTTTTT. It translates to CASSSDRMTEKLFF.